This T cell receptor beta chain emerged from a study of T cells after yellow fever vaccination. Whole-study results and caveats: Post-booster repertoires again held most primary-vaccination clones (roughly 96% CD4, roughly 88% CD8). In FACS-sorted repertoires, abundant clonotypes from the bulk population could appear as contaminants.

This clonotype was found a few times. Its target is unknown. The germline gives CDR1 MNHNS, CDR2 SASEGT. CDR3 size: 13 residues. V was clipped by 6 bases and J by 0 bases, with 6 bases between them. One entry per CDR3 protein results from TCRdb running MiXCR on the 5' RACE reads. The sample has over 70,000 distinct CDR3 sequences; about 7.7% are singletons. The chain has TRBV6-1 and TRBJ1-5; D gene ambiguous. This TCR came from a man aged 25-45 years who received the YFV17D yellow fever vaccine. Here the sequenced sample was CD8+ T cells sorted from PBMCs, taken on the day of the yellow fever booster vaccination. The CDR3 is CASSGNSNQPQHF. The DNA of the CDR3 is TGTGCCAGCAGCGGGAATAGCAATCAGCCCCAGCATTTT.